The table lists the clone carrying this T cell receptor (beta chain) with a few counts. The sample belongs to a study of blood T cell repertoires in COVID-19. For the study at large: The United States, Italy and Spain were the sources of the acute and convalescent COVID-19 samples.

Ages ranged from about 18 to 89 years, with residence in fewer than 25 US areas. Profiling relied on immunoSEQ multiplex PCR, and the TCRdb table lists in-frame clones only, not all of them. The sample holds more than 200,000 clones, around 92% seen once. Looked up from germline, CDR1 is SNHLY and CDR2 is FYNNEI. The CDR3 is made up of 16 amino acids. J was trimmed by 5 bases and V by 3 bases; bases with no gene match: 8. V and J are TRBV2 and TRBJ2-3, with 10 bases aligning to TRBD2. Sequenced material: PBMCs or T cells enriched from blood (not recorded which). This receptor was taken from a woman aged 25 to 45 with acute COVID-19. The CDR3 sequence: CASSDGLAGVVDTQYF. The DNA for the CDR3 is TGTGCCAGCAGTGATGGGCTAGCGGGGGTGGTAGATACGCAGTATTTT.